A single sample gave rise to the 14 T cell receptor beta chains below, sequenced in a study of T cell responses to AZD1222 COVID-19 vaccine. Method: immunoSEQ multiplex PCR; TCRdb's copy keeps in-frame clones and lacks some. Of about 30,000 clones listed, 70% to 90% are singletons. The sample here was peripheral blood, taken on day 0 of AZD1222 vaccination. Receptors originate from an adult in good health.

The rearrangement links TRBV2 to TRBJ2-3; tentatively, D is TRBD2 (5 bases). V lost 6 bases and J lost 6, with 22 bases in between. Germline CDR1 is SNHLY and CDR2 is FYNNEI. The length of the CDR3 is 16 residues. The CDR3: CASRALLGSRRDTQYF. The CDR3 DNA reads as TGTGCCAGCAGGGCCCTGCTTGGGAGCAGGCGGGATACGCAGTATTTT.

This clone occurred a few times. The CDR3: CASSRQGAGYGYTF. DNA for the CDR3: TGTGCCAGTAGTCGCCAGGGGGCTGGCTATGGCTACACCTTC. This sequence joins TRBV19 and TRBJ1-2; 8 bases are a match to TRBD1. This CDR3 has 14 residues. J gave up 4 bases and V 5 bases, and 6 bases lay outside the gene matches. The V gene's germline CDR1 is LNHDA and CDR2 SQIVND (reference sequence).

The chain is built from TRBV19 and TRBJ1-1; D ambiguous. Germline assignment: CDR1 LNHDA and CDR2 SQIVND (reference sequence). The ends were cut back, 4 bases at V and 1 base at J, with 10 bases in the middle. CDR3 length: 14 residues. The CDR3: CASSNNLRNTEAFF. CDR3 coding DNA: TGTGCCAGTAGTAATAACCTGCGGAACACTGAAGCTTTCTTT.

The sample holds a few counts of this clone. The gene calls are TRBV5-1 and TRBJ2-7, with D possibly called TRBD1 or TRBD2 (5 bases each). The CDR3 sequence is 15 residues long. Per the germline V gene, CDR1 is SGHRS and CDR2 is YFSETQ. Trimming pared 2 bases from V and 7 bases from J, leaving 19 bases between. CDR3 sequence reads: CASSFLEGRSGEQYF. Written as DNA, the CDR3 is TGCGCCAGCAGCTTTTTAGAGGGGCGGTCTGGGGAGCAGTACTTC.

V gene TRBV7-9 combines with J gene TRBJ2-1, with 7 positions matching TRBD2. V lost 5 bases, J lost 10 bases, and 14 bases stayed unmatched. The germline V gene has CDR1 SEHNR and CDR2 FQNEAQ (reference sequence). The CDR3 is 15 amino acids. The CDR3 DNA follows: TGTGCCAGCAGCCCTAAAGCGGGGACTGGATCGGAGCAGTTCTTC. Translated, it gives CASSPKAGTGSEQFF.

J is TRBJ2-1 and V is TRBV10-1, with D unresolved. This CDR3 spans 12 amino acids. The germline V and J ends were trimmed by 3 bases and 4 bases, with 4 bases remaining between them. Germline V gene lookup returns CDR1 WNHNN and CDR2 SYGVQD (reference sequence). The CDR3 spells CASSDQYNEQFF. The CDR3 DNA sequence: TGCGCCAGCAGTGATCAGTACAATGAGCAGTTCTTC.

V gene TRBV19 combines with J gene TRBJ2-3; D possibly corresponds to TRBD1 (6 bases). The CDR3 is 15 residues long. Germline CDR1 is LNHDA and CDR2 is SQIVND (reference sequence). Trimming took 4 bases from V and 2 from J, leaving 13 bases between them. CDR3 region: CASSTSGATTDTQYF. CDR3 coding DNA: TGTGCCAGTAGTACCTCAGGGGCCACCACAGATACGCAGTATTTT.

The chain joins TRBV6-2 or TRBV6-3 to TRBJ2-3; a weak D match, TRBD1 (6 bases). The CDR3 spans 14 residues. V lost 0 bases to trimming and J lost 4 bases, with 8 bases between them. Germline CDR1 MNHEY, CDR2 SVGEGT. This chain's CDR3 is CASSYSGGSDTQYF. The DNA of the CDR3 is TGTGCCAGCAGTTACTCAGGGGGATCAGATACGCAGTATTTT.

The chain is built from TRBV6-5 and TRBJ2-5; possible D gene TRBD2, 5 bases. Between the trimmed V and J ends, which lost 7 bases and 3 bases, there was a span of 12 bases. This CDR3 is built from 13 residues. CDR1 is MNHEY and CDR2 is SVGAGI in the germline V gene. CDR3 coding DNA: TGTGCCAGCACCGAGGGCGTAAAAGAGACCCAGTACTTC. Its protein is CASTEGVKETQYF.

V usage is TRBV24-1 and J usage is TRBJ2-7; 10 nucleotides agree with TRBD1. The CDR3 consists of 13 residues. The V and J ends lost 3 bases and 7 bases, in that order; junction bases with no gene match: 2. Germline CDR1 KGHDR, CDR2 SFDVKD. The DNA for the CDR3 is TGTGCCACCAGTGATCCGGGACAGGGGGAGCAGTACTTC. Protein sequence: CATSDPGQGEQYF.

The chain has TRBV5-1 and TRBJ2-1, with a weak D call TRBD2 (7 bases). V gave up 5 bases and J gave up 0 bases, with 27 bases separating them. Germline assignment: CDR1 SGHRS and CDR2 YFSETQ. CDR3 length equals 20 residues. The CDR3 sequence: CASSYGGRDNSRYSYNEQFF. The DNA of the CDR3 is TGCGCCAGCAGTTACGGTGGGAGGGACAACTCCCGTTACTCCTACAATGAGCAGTTCTTC.

This clone was counted a few times. The rearrangement uses TRBV5-1 and TRBJ2-5, with D uncertain. V was shortened by 4 bases and J by 0 bases, with 1 base between the two germline ends. The CDR3 loop spans 11 amino acids. The V gene's germline CDR1 is SGHRS and CDR2 YFSETQ. The CDR3 spells CASSDQETQYF. CDR3 in DNA: TGCGCCAGCAGCGACCAAGAGACCCAGTACTTC.

The chain is built from TRBV5-1 and TRBJ1-6, with TRBD1 identical over 9 bases. CDR3 length equals 14 residues. With V trimmed by 1 base and J by 9 bases, 2 bases remained unmatched. The V gene's germline CDR1 is SGHRS and CDR2 YFSETQ. This chain's CDR3 is CASSLWDRASPLHF. The CDR3 region has the DNA TGCGCCAGCAGCTTGTGGGACAGGGCTTCACCCCTCCACTTT.

V usage is TRBV14 and J usage is TRBJ2-7; TRBD1 or TRBD2 may be the D gene (5 bases each). V was shortened by 5 bases and J by 6 bases, with 8 bases between the two germline ends. The germline gives CDR1 SGHDN, CDR2 FVKESK. The CDR3 consists of 11 residues. The CDR3 nucleotides are TGTGCCAGCAGCTCGAGGGGCGAGCAGTACTTC. Protein product: CASSSRGEQYF. The whole variable domain, filled in from reference TRBV14 and TRBJ2-7, reads EAGVTQFPSHSVIEKGQTVTLRCDPISGHDNLYWYRRVMGKEIKFLLHFVKESKQDESGMPNNRFLAERTGGTYSTLKVQPAELEDSGVYFCASSSRGEQYFGPGTRLTVT.